This T cell receptor (beta chain) originates from a study of blood T cell repertoires in COVID-19. Study context: Nucleic acid was either cDNA or gDNA, and it came from T cells, B-cell-depleted T cells, or PBMCs.

Ten or more counts support this clone. Sequencing used immunoSEQ multiplex PCR; TCRdb keeps in-frame clones, though not all of them. The data hold some 100,000 clones, with roughly 80% observed a single time. Per the germline V gene, CDR1 is SGHTA and CDR2 is FQGNSA. This CDR3 contains 16 residues. V shed 4 bases, J shed 6 bases, and the junction held 8 bases outside the gene matches. The chain joins TRBV7-2 to TRBJ1-5; 11 nucleotides match TRBD1. The specimen was peripheral blood. The source of this sequence is a man in his 60s with acute or convalescent COVID-19. CDR3 nucleotides: TGTGCCAGCAGCTCAGGGGGGACAGGGGGTAGTCAGCCCCAGCATTTT. Translated, it gives CASSSGGTGGSQPQHF.